This T cell receptor beta chain was captured in a study of cytomegalovirus exposure and HLA in healthy donors. As for this clone: Its antigen is unidentified.

The CDR3 covers 12 residues. V shed 4 bases and J 7 bases; nucleotides not matched to a gene: 0. The germline CDR1 and CDR2 sequences are SEHNR and FQNEAQ (reference sequence). This PCR relied on a set of 60 Vbeta primers and 13 Jbeta primers. The table came from immunoSEQ multiplex PCR; TCRdb's copy has only in-frame clones and leaves some out. There are 150,000 to 180,000 clones in the sample; around 80% occur only once, and approximately 4% lies in the top ten. General study points: Presence/absence analyses assumed roughly uniform sequencing depth across donors, which may not hold.

The gene calls are TRBV7-9 and TRBJ1-1, with 10 bases matching TRBD1. The material sequenced was PBMCs. This TCR came from a middle-aged woman in good health and CMV-seronegative. For the CDR3, the DNA is TGTGCCAGCAGCTGGACAGGGGGTGAAGCTTTCTTT. Its protein is CASSWTGGEAFF.